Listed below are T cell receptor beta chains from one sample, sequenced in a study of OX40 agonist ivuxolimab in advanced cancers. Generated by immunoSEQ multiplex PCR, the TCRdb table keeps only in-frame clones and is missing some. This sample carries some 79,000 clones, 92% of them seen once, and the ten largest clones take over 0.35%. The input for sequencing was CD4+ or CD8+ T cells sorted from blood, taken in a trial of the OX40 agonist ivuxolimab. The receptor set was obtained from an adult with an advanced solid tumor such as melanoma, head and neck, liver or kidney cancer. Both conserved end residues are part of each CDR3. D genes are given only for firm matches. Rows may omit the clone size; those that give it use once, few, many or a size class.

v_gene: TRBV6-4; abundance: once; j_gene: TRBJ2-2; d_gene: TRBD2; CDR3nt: TGTGCCAGCAGCCCGGGAGGCAGGGAGCTGTTTTTT; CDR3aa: CASSPGGRELFF
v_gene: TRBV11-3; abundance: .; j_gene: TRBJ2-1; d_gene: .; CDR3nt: TGTGCCAGCAGCTTAGGACAGAGGCAGTTCTTC; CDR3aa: CASSLGQRQFF
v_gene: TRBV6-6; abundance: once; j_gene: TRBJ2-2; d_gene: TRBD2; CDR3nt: TGTGCCAGCAGTCCCCGGGAGGTCGACACCGGGGAGCTGTTTTTT; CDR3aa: CASSPREVDTGELFF
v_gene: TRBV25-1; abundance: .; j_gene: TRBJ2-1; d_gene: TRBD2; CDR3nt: TGTGCCAGCACCAGGACTAGCGGGCCCTACAATGAGCAGTTCTTC; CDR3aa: CASTRTSGPYNEQFF
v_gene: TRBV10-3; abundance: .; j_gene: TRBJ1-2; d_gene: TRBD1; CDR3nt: TGTGCCATCACCAACGGACAGGATGGCTACACCTTC; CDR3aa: CAITNGQDGYTF
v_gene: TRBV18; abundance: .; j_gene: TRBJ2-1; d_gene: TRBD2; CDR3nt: TGTGCCAGCTCACCGGGGACTAGCGGGAGCCCCTACAATGAGCAGTTCTTC; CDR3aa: CASSPGTSGSPYNEQFF
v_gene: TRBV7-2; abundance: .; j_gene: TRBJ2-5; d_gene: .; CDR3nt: TGTGCCAGCAGGGGAGGACAGATAGAGACCCAGTACTTC; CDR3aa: CASRGGQIETQYF
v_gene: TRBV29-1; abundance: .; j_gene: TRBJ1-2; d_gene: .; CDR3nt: TGCAGCGTTGAAGATGAAGTCGCCGGCTACACCTTC; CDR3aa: CSVEDEVAGYTF
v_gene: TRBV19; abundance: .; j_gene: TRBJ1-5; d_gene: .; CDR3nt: TGTGCCAGTAGGATCCATAGCAATCAGCCCCAGCATTTT; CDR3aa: CASRIHSNQPQHF
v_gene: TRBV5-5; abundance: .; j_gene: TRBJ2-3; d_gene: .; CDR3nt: TGTGCCAGCAGCTTGGCCGCCCCGGGAGGCACAGATACGCAGTATTTT; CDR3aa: CASSLAAPGGTDTQYF
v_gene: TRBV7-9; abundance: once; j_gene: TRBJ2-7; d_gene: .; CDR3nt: TGTGCCAGCAGCTTAGTCGGGAGTACCTACGAGCAGTACTTC; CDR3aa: CASSLVGSTYEQYF
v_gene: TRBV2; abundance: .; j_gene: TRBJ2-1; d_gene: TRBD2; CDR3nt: TGTGCCAGCAGTGGGGGGACTAGCGTCTACAATGAGCAGTTCTTC; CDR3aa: CASSGGTSVYNEQFF
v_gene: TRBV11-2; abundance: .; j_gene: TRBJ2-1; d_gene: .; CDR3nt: TGTGCCAGCAAACCAACCTCTCGCCGCATCCATGAGCAGTTCTTC; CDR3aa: CASKPTSRRIHEQFF
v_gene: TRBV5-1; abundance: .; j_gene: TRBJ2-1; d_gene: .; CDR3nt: TGCGCCAGCAGCTTTAGGGGCCCCTACAATGAGCAGTTCTTC; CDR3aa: CASSFRGPYNEQFF
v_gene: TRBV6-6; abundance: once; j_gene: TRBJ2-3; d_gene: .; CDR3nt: TGTGCCAGCAGTTACTCTGGGGCAAGCACAGATACGCAGTATTTT; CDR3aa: CASSYSGASTDTQYF
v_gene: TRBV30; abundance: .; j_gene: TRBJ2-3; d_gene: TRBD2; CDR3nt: TGTGCCTGGAGTTCGACTAGCGGGATCACAGATACGCAGTATTTT; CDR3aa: CAWSSTSGITDTQYF
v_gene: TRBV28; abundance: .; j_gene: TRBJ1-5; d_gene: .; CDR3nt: TGTGCCAGCAGTTTAAGATCAGTCAATCAGCCCCAGCATTTT; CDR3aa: CASSLRSVNQPQHF
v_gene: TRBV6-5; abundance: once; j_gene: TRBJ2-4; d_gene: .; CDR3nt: TGTGCCAGCAGTTACTTAGGACGGAAAAACATTCAGTACTTC; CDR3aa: CASSYLGRKNIQYF
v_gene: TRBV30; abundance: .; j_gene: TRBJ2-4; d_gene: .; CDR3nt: TGTGCCTCCTCAGCCAAAAACATTCAGTACTTC; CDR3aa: CASSAKNIQYF
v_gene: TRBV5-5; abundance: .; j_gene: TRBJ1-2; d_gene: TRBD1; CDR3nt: TGTGCCAGCAGCTTGGATGGGACAGCTAACTATGGCTACACCTTC; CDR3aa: CASSLDGTANYGYTF
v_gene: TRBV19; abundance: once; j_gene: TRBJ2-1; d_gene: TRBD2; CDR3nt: TGTGCCAGTAGTTCTTCCGGGACTAGCAATGAGCAGTTCTTC; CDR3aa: CASSSSGTSNEQFF
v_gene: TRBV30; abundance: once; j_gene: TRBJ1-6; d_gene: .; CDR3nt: TGTGCCTGGAGTGTACCGACAGGTAGCTCACCCCTCCACTTT; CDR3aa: CAWSVPTGSSPLHF
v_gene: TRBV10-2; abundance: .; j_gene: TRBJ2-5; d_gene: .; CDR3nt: TGCGCCAGCAGTGCCGGGTCGAAGGGAGAGCAGTACTTC; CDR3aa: CASSAGSKGEQYF
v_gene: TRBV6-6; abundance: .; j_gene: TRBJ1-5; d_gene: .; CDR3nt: TGTGCCAGCAGTTACGTCGGCCATAGCAATCAGCCCCAGCATTTT; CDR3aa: CASSYVGHSNQPQHF
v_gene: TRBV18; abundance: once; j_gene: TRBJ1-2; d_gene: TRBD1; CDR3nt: TGTGCCAGCTCACCGGACAGGACGAGTGAGGGCTACACCTTC; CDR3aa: CASSPDRTSEGYTF
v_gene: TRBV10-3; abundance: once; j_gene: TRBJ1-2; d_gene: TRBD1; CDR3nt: TGTGCCATCGGAGGGACAGAACATCGAGGCTACACCTTC; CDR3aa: CAIGGTEHRGYTF
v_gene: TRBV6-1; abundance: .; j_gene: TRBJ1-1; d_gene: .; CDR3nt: TGTGCCAGCAGGAAGGAACCCTCTCTCAACACTGAAGCTTTCTTT; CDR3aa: CASRKEPSLNTEAFF
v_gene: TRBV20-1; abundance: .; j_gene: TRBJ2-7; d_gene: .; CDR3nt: TGCAGTGCTAGAGCGACCTACGAGCAGTACTTC; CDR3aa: CSARATYEQYF
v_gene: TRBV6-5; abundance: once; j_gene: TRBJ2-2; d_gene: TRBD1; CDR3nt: TGTGCCAGCAGCAGACAGGGCGCGAACACCGGGGAGCTGTTTTTT; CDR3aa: CASSRQGANTGELFF
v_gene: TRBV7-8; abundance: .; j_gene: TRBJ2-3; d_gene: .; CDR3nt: TGTGCCAGCAGCCAGGACTTGTTGACTACGCAGTATTTT; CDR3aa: CASSQDLLTTQYF
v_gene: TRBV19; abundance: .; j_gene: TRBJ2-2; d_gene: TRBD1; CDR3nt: TGTGCCAGTAGTATGAGGACAGGCGGCACCGGGGAGCTGTTTTTT; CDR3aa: CASSMRTGGTGELFF
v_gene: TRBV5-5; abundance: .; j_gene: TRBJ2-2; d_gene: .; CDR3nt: TGTGCCAGCAGCTTATTAACAGCGGACACCGGGGAGCTGTTTTTT; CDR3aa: CASSLLTADTGELFF
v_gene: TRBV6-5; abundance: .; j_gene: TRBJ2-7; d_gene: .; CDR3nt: TGTGCCAGCAGTTCTTTTGGTGGACCCTACGAGCAGTACTTC; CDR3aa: CASSSFGGPYEQYF
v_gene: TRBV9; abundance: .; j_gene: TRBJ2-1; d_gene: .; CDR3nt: TGTGCCAGCAGCGTACTTCCGGGAGTCGTAAGGTTCTTC; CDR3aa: CASSVLPGVVRFF
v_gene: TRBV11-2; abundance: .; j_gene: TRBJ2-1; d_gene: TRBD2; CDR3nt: TGTGCCAGCAGCCCTTGGGTGCGGGAGAGGTCTAGGGATGAGCAGTTCTTC; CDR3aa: CASSPWVRERSRDEQFF
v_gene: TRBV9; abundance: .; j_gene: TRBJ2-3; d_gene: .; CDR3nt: TGTGCCAGCAGCTTCTCGGGGGCCAACACAGATACGCAGTATTTT; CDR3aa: CASSFSGANTDTQYF
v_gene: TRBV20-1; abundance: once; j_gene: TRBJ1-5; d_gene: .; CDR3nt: TGCAGTGTAGGGGGTCAGCCCCAGCATTTT; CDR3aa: CSVGGQPQHF
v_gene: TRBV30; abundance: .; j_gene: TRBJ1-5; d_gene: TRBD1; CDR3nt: TGTGCCTGGAGCTCCGGGACAGGGACTATCAATAGCAATCAGCCCCAGCATTTT; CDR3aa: CAWSSGTGTINSNQPQHF
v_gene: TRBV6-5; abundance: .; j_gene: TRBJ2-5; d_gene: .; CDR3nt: TGTGCCAGCAGTTACTCTCCGGCTAGTCGGGAGACCCAGTACTTC; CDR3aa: CASSYSPASRETQYF
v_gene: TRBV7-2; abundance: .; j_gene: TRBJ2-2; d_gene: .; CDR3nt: TGTGCCAGCAGCTCACAAAGGGGGACCGGGGAGCTGTTTTTT; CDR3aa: CASSSQRGTGELFF
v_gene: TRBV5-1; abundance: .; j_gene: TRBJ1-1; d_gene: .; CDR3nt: TGCGCCAGCAGCTCCGAGCCCCAGGTTAAGGCTTTCTTT; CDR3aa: CASSSEPQVKAFF
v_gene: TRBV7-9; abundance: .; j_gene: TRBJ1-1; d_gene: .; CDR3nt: TGTGCCAGCAGCTTACAGGGAGGGAACACTGAAGCTTTCTTT; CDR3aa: CASSLQGGNTEAFF
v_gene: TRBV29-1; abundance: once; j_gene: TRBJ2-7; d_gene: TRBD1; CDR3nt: TGCAGCGTTGGTTACTCATTACGGACAGGGGGAGCCTACGAGCAGTACTTC; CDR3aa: CSVGYSLRTGGAYEQYF
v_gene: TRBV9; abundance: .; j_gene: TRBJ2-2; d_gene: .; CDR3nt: TGTGCCAGCAGCGGGATGACAGGGAACACCGGGGAGCTGTTTTTT; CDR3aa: CASSGMTGNTGELFF
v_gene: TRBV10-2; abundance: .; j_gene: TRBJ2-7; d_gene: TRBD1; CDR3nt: TGCGCCAGCAGCGGGGACAGGCCGGGGTCCTACGAGCAGTACTTC; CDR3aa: CASSGDRPGSYEQYF
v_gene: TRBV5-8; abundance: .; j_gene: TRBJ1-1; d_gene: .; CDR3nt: TGTGCCAGCAGCTTGGGGGGGAGGACTGAAGCTTTCTTT; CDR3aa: CASSLGGRTEAFF
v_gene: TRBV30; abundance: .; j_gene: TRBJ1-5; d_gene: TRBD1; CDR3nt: TGTGCCTGGAGTACCGGACAGGGTTATCAGCCCCAGCATTTT; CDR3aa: CAWSTGQGYQPQHF
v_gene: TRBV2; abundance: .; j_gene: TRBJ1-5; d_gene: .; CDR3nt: TGTGCCAGCAGTGAAGCTTCCAGGGAGCAGCCCCAGCATTTT; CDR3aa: CASSEASREQPQHF
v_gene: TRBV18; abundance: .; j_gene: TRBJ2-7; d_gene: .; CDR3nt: TGTGCCAGCTCACCACCGGCGGACCGAGGAGAGCAGTACTTC; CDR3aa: CASSPPADRGEQYF
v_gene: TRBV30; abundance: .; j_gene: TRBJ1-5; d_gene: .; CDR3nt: TGTGCCTGGAGGAGGCAGGAGTCGAGCCAGCCCCAGCATTTT; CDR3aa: CAWRRQESSQPQHF
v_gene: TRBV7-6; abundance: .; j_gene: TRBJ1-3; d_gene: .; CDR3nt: TGTGCCAGCAGCTTAACGGCGGCAATCTCTGGAAACACCATATATTTT; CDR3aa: CASSLTAAISGNTIYF
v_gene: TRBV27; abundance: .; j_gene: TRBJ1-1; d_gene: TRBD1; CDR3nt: TGTGCCAGCAGTTTTCTGACAGGGACCGGGGCTTTCTTT; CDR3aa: CASSFLTGTGAFF
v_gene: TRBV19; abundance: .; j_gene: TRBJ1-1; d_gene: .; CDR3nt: TGTGCCAGTAGTAAACAGGCCTCAACCACGGCTGAAGCTTTCTTT; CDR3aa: CASSKQASTTAEAFF